This is a list of T cell receptor beta chains from one sample in a study of vaccination and CD4 T cells after COVID-19. MiXCR, run by TCRdb on the PCR reads, gives a single entry per CDR3 protein. The sample yields about 24,000 distinct CDR3 sequences, approximately 51% seen once. Specimen: CD4+ T cells from blood, collected before SARS-CoV-2 vaccination. The receptors were gathered from a human donor who had recovered from COVID-19. The CDR3 runs from the conserved cysteine through the conserved F or W. Fields, in order: V gene, J gene, CDR3 protein.

V gene: TRBV7-8; J gene: TRBJ2-7; CDR3 protein: CASSLPPSGPYEQYF
V gene: TRBV28; J gene: TRBJ2-1; CDR3 protein: CASLFYNEQFF
V gene: TRBV30; J gene: TRBJ2-7; CDR3 protein: CASALWDSSYEQYF
V gene: TRBV19; J gene: TRBJ1-1; CDR3 protein: CATRDRGNTEAFF
V gene: TRBV27; J gene: TRBJ2-3; CDR3 protein: CATQRAGGTDTQYF
V gene: TRBV30; J gene: TRBJ1-1; CDR3 protein: CAWRDSRLTEAFF
V gene: TRBV20-1; J gene: TRBJ1-2; CDR3 protein: CSAPRGARNYGYTF
V gene: TRBV5-1; J gene: TRBJ1-1; CDR3 protein: CASSLGTGGWGTEAFF
V gene: TRBV20-1; J gene: TRBJ1-1; CDR3 protein: CSAGPNVMNTEAFF
V gene: TRBV20-1; J gene: TRBJ2-7; CDR3 protein: CSARGDLAGGAYEQYF
V gene: TRBV7-8; J gene: TRBJ2-6; CDR3 protein: CASSFSGSGANVLTF
V gene: TRBV27; J gene: TRBJ1-5; CDR3 protein: CASSLSWGSNQPQHF
V gene: TRBV20-1; J gene: TRBJ2-1; CDR3 protein: CSATLAGGVEQFF
V gene: TRBV6-5; J gene: TRBJ1-3; CDR3 protein: CASSSDRDRGSGNTIYF
V gene: TRBV20-1; J gene: TRBJ2-3; CDR3 protein: CSARELAGDPDTQCF
V gene: TRBV10-3; J gene: TRBJ2-5; CDR3 protein: CAISESSVETQYF
V gene: TRBV7-9; J gene: TRBJ2-7; CDR3 protein: CASSSGVTAYEQYF
V gene: TRBV15; J gene: TRBJ1-2; CDR3 protein: CATSRDLAGESYGYTF
V gene: TRBV10-3; J gene: TRBJ2-7; CDR3 protein: CAISDPGTGPSYEQYF
V gene: TRBV20-1; J gene: TRBJ2-7; CDR3 protein: CSARDSAQSSYEQYF
V gene: TRBV2; J gene: TRBJ2-7; CDR3 protein: CASSTSYEQYF
V gene: TRBV6-1; J gene: TRBJ2-7; CDR3 protein: CASSVQGLGSYEQYF
V gene: TRBV20-1; J gene: TRBJ2-2; CDR3 protein: CSAKAPNTGELFF
V gene: TRBV28; J gene: TRBJ1-5; CDR3 protein: CASNRGGSGQPQHF
V gene: TRBV20-1; J gene: TRBJ1-5; CDR3 protein: CSALGHHGQPQHF
V gene: TRBV7-9; J gene: TRBJ2-5; CDR3 protein: CASSLYASGETQYF
V gene: TRBV5-4; J gene: TRBJ1-2; CDR3 protein: CASSSDTYGYTF
V gene: TRBV10-3; J gene: TRBJ2-5; CDR3 protein: CAVSESGLAGEEGETQYF
V gene: TRBV20-1; J gene: TRBJ2-7; CDR3 protein: CSARDEPKWRGSSYEQYF
V gene: TRBV12-3/TRBV12-4; J gene: TRBJ2-1; CDR3 protein: CASSFHNNPKPGLAERYNEQFF
V gene: TRBV7-2; J gene: TRBJ1-2; CDR3 protein: CASSLATPGQTNYGYTF
V gene: TRBV6-2/TRBV6-3; J gene: TRBJ1-1; CDR3 protein: CASSYSSRLMNTEAFF
V gene: TRBV15; J gene: TRBJ1-2; CDR3 protein: CATSREQGLGYTF
V gene: TRBV7-9; J gene: TRBJ1-6; CDR3 protein: CASRPRQGGDSPLHF
V gene: TRBV19; J gene: TRBJ1-5; CDR3 protein: CASRGGRTGDQPQHF
V gene: TRBV7-2; J gene: TRBJ2-3; CDR3 protein: CASSFGPQPTDTQYF
V gene: TRBV7-2; J gene: TRBJ1-2; CDR3 protein: CASSLVGGGYTF
V gene: TRBV18; J gene: TRBJ1-1; CDR3 protein: CASSPPVRGVDTEAFF
V gene: TRBV7-9; J gene: TRBJ2-2; CDR3 protein: CASSLELGRGSGELFF
V gene: TRBV2; J gene: TRBJ2-5; CDR3 protein: CASSEIGETQYF
V gene: TRBV4-2; J gene: TRBJ2-2; CDR3 protein: CASSQDYHTVTGELFF
V gene: TRBV6-5; J gene: TRBJ2-3; CDR3 protein: CASSYPGLAGGADTQYF
V gene: TRBV10-3; J gene: TRBJ2-6; CDR3 protein: CAISDLAGSGANVLTF
V gene: TRBV2; J gene: TRBJ2-7; CDR3 protein: CASSKLTGGDEQYF